This entry is about one TCR beta chain. Its target antigen remains unknown. No much larger clonotype is one base removed from it; base qualities were not supplied. The germline V gene specifies SGHTA as CDR1 and FQGTGA as CDR2. From cysteine to phenylalanine, the CDR3 is 15 amino acids long. Kept here is only the CDR3 DNA, which spans 45 bases and is read in frame from base 1. V is pared back by 4 bases and J by 0 bases, with 13 bases lying between the germline termini. Sequencer: Illumina HiSeq 1500. TCRdb itself trimmed the public reads at Q25 with fastp, ran MiXCR and retained productive beta chains. Entries are consolidated by CDR3 protein sequence, retaining the most common genes and DNA. The table for this sample lists about 500,000 distinct CDR3 sequences; more than 30% of them were counted only once. Of the sample, roughly 15% falls within the top ten clones. The treatment or condition label for this specimen denotes: in vitro stimulation with specific CMV peptide epitopes to enrich CMV-specific T cells.

The data were obtained in a study of T cell repertoires in cytomegalovirus infection (dated by TCRdb to between 2018 and 2020). With regard to the full study: Peptide stimulations targeted recently identified HLA-C-restricted CMV epitopes, whose presentation resists viral immunomodulation, together with well-studied HLA-B-restricted epitopes. Because public TCR beta signatures pointed to carriage of CMV infection together with the matching HLA type, the HLA type of each donor mattered for the analysis. What the study reported, not specific to this receptor: Carriers of CMV infection plus the relevant HLA type were discriminated by the cumulative frequency of public TCR beta family members in the study cohort and in an independent approximately 400-donor cohort. The ex vivo response was dominated by HLA-C-restricted CMV-specific TCR beta clonotypes, and the single most frequent clonotype in two of eight donors was supplied by these HLA-C-restricted clonotypes.

This TCR came from a human donor in good health (CMV status not recorded). Some clones in this sample may be carry-over from other donors' samples. Recombination connected TRBV7-3 to TRBJ2-7; a weak D assignment points to TRBD2 (6 bases agree). Sequencing used cultured PBMCs, obtained from culture after CMV antigen stimulation. The bases read TGTGCCAGCAGCTGGGGGGACCGGAGCTCCTACGAGCAGTACTTC. Its product reads: CASSWGDRSSYEQYF.